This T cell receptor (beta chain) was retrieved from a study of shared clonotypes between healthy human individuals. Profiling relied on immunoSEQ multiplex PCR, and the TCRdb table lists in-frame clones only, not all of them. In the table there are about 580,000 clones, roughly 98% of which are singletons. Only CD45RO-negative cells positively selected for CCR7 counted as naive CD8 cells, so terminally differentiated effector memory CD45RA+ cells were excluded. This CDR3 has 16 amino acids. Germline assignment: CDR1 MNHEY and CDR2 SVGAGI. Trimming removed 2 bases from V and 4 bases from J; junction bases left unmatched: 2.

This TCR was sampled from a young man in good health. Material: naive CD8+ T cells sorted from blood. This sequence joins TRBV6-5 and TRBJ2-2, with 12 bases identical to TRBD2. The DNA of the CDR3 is TGTGCCAGCAGTTACCTGACTAGCGGGGGCACCGGGGAGCTGTTTTTT. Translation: CASSYLTSGGTGELFF.